The 15 T cell receptor beta chains below were found in one sample sequenced in a study of T cells in Graves' hyperthyroidism and ophthalmopathy. It was RNA transcripts that yielded the amplified TCR beta CDR3 regions. A first-round RT-PCR of the TCR CDR3 used the HTBI primer set. Via MiXCR, TCRdb re-called the multiplex PCR reads, giving one row per CDR3 protein. Counted here are roughly 800,000 distinct CDR3 sequences, 38% occurring once; the ten biggest clones make up 8% to 9%. Material for sequencing was blood. The source is a man younger than 35 with Graves' hyperthyroidism.

This clonotype was detected many times. J is TRBJ1-4 and V is TRBV2; D is unresolved. V dropped 6 bases and J dropped 8 bases, with 13 bases sitting between them. Per the germline V gene, CDR1 is SNHLY and CDR2 is FYNNEI. CDR3 length: 13 residues. CDR3 protein: CASSPREDEKLFF. CDR3 DNA: TGTGCCAGCAGCCCTCGGGAGGACGAAAAACTGTTTTTT.

This clonotype was seen at least ten times. The J gene is TRBJ1-1, the V gene TRBV29-1, with D maybe TRBD1 (5 bases). The CDR3 has 12 amino acids. Germline V lookup: CDR1 SQVTM, CDR2 ANQGSEA. The V end lost 6 bases, the J end lost 1 base, and 9 bases lay between the germline ends. CDR3 amino acids: CSVRASNTEAFF. CDR3 nucleotide sequence: TGCAGCGTCAGGGCCTCGAACACTGAAGCTTTCTTT.

The chain couples TRBV11-2 to TRBJ2-2; 8 bases align to TRBD2. With V trimmed by 8 bases and J by 7 bases, 12 bases remained unmatched. Germline V lookup: CDR1 SGHAT, CDR2 FQNNGV. The CDR3 is 15 residues long. DNA for the CDR3: TGTGCCAGCGGCCCAGTAGCGGGGCGGAACGGGGAGCTGTTTTTT. This translates into CASGPVAGRNGELFF.

This sequence joins TRBV7-8 and TRBJ1-5; possible D gene TRBD1, 6 bases. V lost 1 base and J lost 7, with 14 bases in between. The V gene's germline CDR1 is SGHVS and CDR2 FQNEAQ. The CDR3 runs 15 residues. CDR3 residues: CASSLGEGGGQPQHF. Written as DNA, the CDR3 is TGTGCCAGCAGCTTAGGGGAGGGGGGCGGACAGCCCCAGCATTTT.

The chain couples TRBV3-1 to TRBJ2-7, with D hard to call. Germline V gives CDR1 LGHDT, CDR2 YNNKEL (reference sequence). CDR3 length: 14 residues. Deletions cut 5 bases from V and 4 bases from J, with 15 bases between. DNA of the CDR3: TGTGCCAGCAGCGTAGGAGAAGCACTTTACGAGCAGTACTTC. Translation gives CASSVGEALYEQYF.

On this clonotype itself: Germline and junction disagree at one end, which may indicate a read error. The CDR3 protein is CGVPTEPSTDTQYF. CDR3 in DNA: TGCGGCGTTCCGACAGAGCCTAGCACAGATACGCAGTATTTT. The chain couples TRBV29-1 to TRBJ2-3, with D perhaps TRBD1 (5 bases). CDR1 is SQVTM, CDR2 ANQGSEA, per germline. The length of the CDR3 is 14 residues.

A few counts support this clonotype. The J gene is TRBJ1-2, the V gene TRBV20-1; the D gene is possibly TRBD1 (5 bases). Germline V gives CDR1 DFQATT, CDR2 SNEGSKA (reference sequence). V was shortened by 0 bases and J by 8 bases, with 16 bases between the two germline ends. CDR3 size: 14 residues. The CDR3 is CSARDPVGAGGYTF. The CDR3 region has the DNA TGCAGTGCTAGAGATCCTGTAGGGGCAGGCGGCTACACCTTC.

The chain carries TRBV5-1 and TRBJ2-7; D not certain. Germline V lookup: CDR1 SGHRS, CDR2 YFSETQ. The V gene lost 0 bases and the J gene lost 5 bases, with 9 bases spanning the gap. CDR3 size: 13 residues. CDR3 sequence (DNA): TGCGCCAGCAGCTTGGATCAGGCGAACGAGCAGTACTTC. It specifies CASSLDQANEQYF.

The genes are TRBV29-1 and TRBJ2-7; D is undetermined. The germline V gene has CDR1 SQVTM and CDR2 ANQGSEA. The V gene lost 0 bases and the J gene lost 2 bases, with 8 bases spanning the gap. This CDR3 spans 13 amino acids. CDR3 DNA: TGCAGCGTTGAAGATGGACGTGCCTACGAGCAGTACTTC. The encoded protein is CSVEDGRAYEQYF.

The rearrangement links TRBV29-1 to TRBJ2-7; D uncertain. This CDR3 has 12 residues. Germline CDR1 reads SQVTM; CDR2 reads ANQGSEA. Trimming removed 8 bases at V and 0 bases at J, with 11 bases between. This CDR3 is CSSEPGSYEQYF. CDR3 DNA: TGCAGCAGTGAACCAGGCTCCTACGAGCAGTACTTC.

The chain is built from TRBV19 and TRBJ1-1, with a tentative D call TRBD1 (5 bases). Trimming shortened V by 5 bases and J by 6 bases, and 16 bases separated the two germline ends. CDR1 is LNHDA, CDR2 SQIVND, per germline (reference sequence). The CDR3 contains 14 residues. The CDR3 reads CASSPQGPAPEAFF. The CDR3 DNA follows: TGTGCCAGTAGTCCCCAGGGCCCCGCTCCTGAAGCTTTCTTT.

For this clonotype: A much larger clone sits a single nucleotide away, making a read error possible. The chain links TRBV15 to TRBJ2-7; the D call may be TRBD1 or TRBD2 (5 bases each). CDR3 length: 15 residues. The germline gives CDR1 LNHNV, CDR2 YYDKDF (reference sequence). The V and J ends lost 0 bases and 3 bases respectively, with 12 bases between them. The CDR3 region is CATSRDRDGVYEQYF. In nucleotides, the CDR3 is TGTGCCACCAGCAGAGACCGGGACGGGGTCTACGAGCAGTACTTC.

The chain is built from TRBV2 and TRBJ2-7; D is perhaps TRBD2 (6 bases). CDR3 length equals 15 residues. Trimming took 6 bases from V and 5 from J, leaving 20 bases between them. In germline, CDR1 is SNHLY, CDR2 FYNNEI. The CDR3 sequence is CASSPGGGALDEQYF. The CDR3 DNA sequence: TGTGCCAGCAGCCCCGGGGGTGGGGCGCTTGACGAGCAGTACTTC. Together with reference TRBV2 and TRBJ2-7, the CDR3 gives the full variable domain: EPEVTQTPSHQVTQMGQEVILRCVPISNHLYFYWYRQILGQKVEFLVSFYNNEISEKSEIFDDQFSVERPDGSNFTLKIRSTKLEDSAMYFCASSPGGGALDEQYFGPGTRLTVT.

This clonotype was seen only once. This chain joins TRBV6-5 and TRBJ2-7; 8 bases match TRBD2. CDR3 length: 13 amino acids. Germline trimming cut 10 bases from V and 0 bases from J; bases unmatched to any gene: 5. CDR1 MNHEY and CDR2 SVGAGI come from the germline V gene. The CDR3 nucleotides read TGTGCCATAACTAGCGGCCCCTCCTACGAGCAGTACTTC. Protein product: CAITSGPSYEQYF.

The chain couples TRBV6-6 to TRBJ1-1; D gene uncertain. The V end lost 6 bases, the J end lost 3 bases, and 11 bases lay between the germline ends. The CDR3 contains 13 residues. Per germline, CDR1 MNHNY and CDR2 SVGAGI (reference sequence). DNA for the CDR3: TGTGCCAGCAGGTTTGCCGGGGACACTGAAGCTTTCTTT. Its protein product is CASRFAGDTEAFF.